This T cell receptor (beta chain) emerged from a study of blood T cells in healthy people across ages. V gave up 7 bases and J gave up 7 bases, with 14 bases separating them. Germline assignment: CDR1 MGHDK and CDR2 SYGVNS. The CDR3 contains 13 residues. The donors, all healthy, were Caucasians living in Russia, aged roughly 6 to 100. Study-level results: Both naive CD4+ cell counts and diversity were greater in long-lived donors than in aged donors.

Regarding this clonotype: Its antigen is not known.

The authors ran a second PCR of roughly 6 to 12 cycles using a sample-barcoded 5' primer and a J-beta primer mix. TCRdb reprocessed the 5' RACE reads via MiXCR and lists one record per CDR3 protein. The profile covers about 1.8 million distinct CDR3 sequences, with about 49% appearing a single time and approximately 2.1% taken by the ten largest. The source material was blood. The chain combines TRBV25-1 with TRBJ1-5, with D possibly matching TRBD1 (5 bases). The sequence was collected from a woman aged 40 to 49 in good health. The DNA for the CDR3 is TGTGCCAGCACGGTTAGGGGTTGGCAGCCCCAGCATTTT. It specifies CASTVRGWQPQHF.